The 18 T cell receptor beta chains below come from one sample, sequenced in a study of T cells after yellow fever vaccination (dated by TCRdb to the late 2010s). Taken with the paper, the label for treatment or condition translates to: live attenuated yellow fever vaccine strain. The library was obtained by 5' RACE. The listed sequencing device is Illumina NovaSeq 6000. TCRdb applied fastp at Q25 and MiXCR to the public reads, then kept only in-frame beta chains. Here each entry gathers all rows of one CDR3 protein and keeps the most common genes and DNA. This sample gives fewer than 400,000 distinct CDR3 sequences in total; about 10% of them show up just once. About 3.3% of the sample is held by the ten biggest clonotypes. This material consisted of CD4+ T cells sorted from PBMCs, taken 45 days after the yellow fever booster vaccination. These TCRs come from a young man who received the YFV17D yellow fever vaccine.

This clonotype was detected a few times. The genes are TRBV28 and TRBJ1-5; D is unclear. CDR1 is MDHEN, CDR2 SYDVKM, per germline. V was cut by 6 bases and J by 3 bases, with 12 bases left in between. This CDR3 is 14 amino acids long. Here the CDR3 DNA reads TGTGCCAGCAGCGAAAGACGGATCAATCAGCCCCAGCATTTT. Its protein is CASSERRINQPQHF.

The V and J genes are TRBV3-1 and TRBJ2-2; D possibly corresponds to TRBD2 (6 bases). Trimming removed 4 bases from V and 7 bases from J, with 10 bases in between. Germline V gene data show CDR1 as LGHDT and CDR2 as YNNKEL (reference sequence). The CDR3 runs 13 residues. In DNA form, the CDR3 reads TGTGCCAGCAGCCCGAGGGACTTCGGGGAGCTGTTTTTT. It codes for CASSPRDFGELFF.

This clonotype occurred a few times. V gene TRBV6-2 or TRBV6-3 combines with J gene TRBJ1-5, with D maybe TRBD1 (6 bases). Trimming shortened V by 6 bases and J by 2 bases, and 14 bases separated the two germline ends. This CDR3 region has 15 residues. Looked up from germline, CDR1 is MNHEY and CDR2 is SVGEGT. The chain's CDR3 is CASSREGVGNQPQHF. CDR3 coding DNA: TGTGCCAGCAGCCGTGAGGGGGTGGGCAATCAGCCCCAGCATTTT.

A few counts support this clonotype. CDR3 amino acids: CASRREWGGTDTQYF. The DNA for the CDR3 is TGTGCCAGCCGCAGAGAGTGGGGTGGGACAGATACGCAGTATTTT. This rearrangement joins TRBV5-4 to TRBJ2-3; D not resolved. Germline V gene data show CDR1 as SGHNT and CDR2 as YYREEE (reference sequence). The CDR3 runs to 15 residues. V lost 7 bases and J lost 3, with 18 bases in between.

The table lists this clonotype with a few counts. DNA of the CDR3: TGTGCCAGTAGTATAGATACAGGGGCAGGCGGCACTGAAGCTTTCTTT. This gives the protein CASSIDTGAGGTEAFF. The chain couples TRBV19 to TRBJ1-1; 7 bases fit TRBD1. The trim removed 0 bases at V and 4 bases at J, leaving 8 bases unmatched. CDR3 length equals 16 residues. The germline gives CDR1 LNHDA, CDR2 SQIVND (reference sequence).

The chain is built from TRBV20-1 and TRBJ2-2, with 8 bases fitting TRBD2. This CDR3 region has 14 residues. Germline V gives CDR1 DFQATT, CDR2 SNEGSKA (reference sequence). V lost 6 bases, J lost 1 base, and 4 bases stayed unmatched. The CDR3 nucleotides read TGCAGTGCGCCAGCGGGGGTGAACACCGGGGAGCTGTTTTTT. Translating gives CSAPAGVNTGELFF.

Ten or more counts support this clonotype. The J gene is TRBJ1-1, the V gene TRBV5-1; D not resolved. The germline gives CDR1 SGHRS, CDR2 YFSETQ. V was cut by 5 bases and J by 0 bases, with 11 bases left in between. The CDR3 extends over 14 amino acids. The DNA for the CDR3 is TGCGCCAGCAGTGTGCAGGTAATGAACACTGAAGCTTTCTTT. It encodes CASSVQVMNTEAFF.

This clonotype has a single count. The V gene is TRBV27, the J gene TRBJ2-1; 14 bases line up with TRBD2. In germline, CDR1 is MNHEY, CDR2 SMNVEV (reference sequence). The CDR3 is 16 amino acids. The V and J ends lost 7 bases and 9 bases, in that order; junction bases with no gene match: 11. In DNA, the CDR3 is TGTGCCAGCACGGGACTAGCGGGGGCCTTGGGGGGTGAGCAGTTCTTC. Protein sequence: CASTGLAGALGGEQFF.

The chain has TRBV28 and TRBJ1-1, with a weak D call TRBD1 (5 bases). V was cut by 3 bases and J by 4 bases, with 12 bases left in between. CDR1 and CDR2 from the germline V gene are MDHEN and SYDVKM. This CDR3 spans 14 amino acids. The CDR3 DNA is TGTGCCAGCAGTTTCATGCCTCAGGGCACTGAAGCTTTCTTT. As protein: CASSFMPQGTEAFF.

This chain uses TRBV4-3 with TRBJ2-3; TRBD2 aligns across 11 bases. CDR1 and CDR2 from the germline V gene are LGHNA and YSLEER. The CDR3 is 17 amino acids. J gave up 1 base and V 2 bases, and 5 bases lay outside the gene matches. The DNA for the CDR3 is TGCGCCAGCAGCCAACTCTTGACTAGCGGGGGCACAGATACGCAGTATTTT. As protein: CASSQLLTSGGTDTQYF.

This clonotype occurred a few times. The gene calls are TRBV7-6 and TRBJ2-2, with D unclear. Trimming took 3 bases from V and 1 from J, leaving 6 bases between them. CDR3 length equals 14 residues. The germline CDR1 and CDR2 sequences are SGHVS and FNYEAQ. The chain's CDR3 is CASSFQRNTGELFF. Here the CDR3 DNA reads TGTGCCAGCAGCTTCCAGCGGAACACCGGGGAGCTGTTTTTT.

CDR3 region: CASSYRGTVPNEQFF. The CDR3 DNA reads TGTGCCAGCAGTTACAGAGGGACAGTGCCAAATGAGCAGTTCTTC. The rearrangement joins TRBV6-6 to TRBJ2-1, with 7 bases aligning to TRBD1. Per the germline V gene, CDR1 is MNHNY and CDR2 is SVGAGI (reference sequence). This CDR3 is 15 amino acids long. V shed 2 bases and J 7 bases; nucleotides not matched to a gene: 8.

The J gene is TRBJ2-1, the V gene TRBV7-3, with TRBD2 matching 13 bases. Germline CDR1 and CDR2: SGHTA and FQGTGA. Germline trimming cut 8 bases from V and 2 bases from J; bases unmatched to any gene: 6. CDR3 length: 16 residues. The CDR3 DNA reads TGTGCCAGCGCCACGACTAGCGGGGGGACCTACAATGAGCAGTTCTTC. Residues: CASATTSGGTYNEQFF.

The chain couples TRBV12-3 or TRBV12-4 to TRBJ1-1; TRBD1 might be the D (6 bases). V was clipped by 6 bases and J by 2 bases, with 10 bases between them. The CDR3 spans 13 residues. The CDR3 nucleotides are TGTGCCAGCAGGAGACAGGATAACACTGAAGCTTTCTTT. Translating it yields CASRRQDNTEAFF.

In its sample, this clonotype was seen a few times. The genes are TRBV27 and TRBJ2-3; D is unclear. V gave up 8 bases and J gave up 0 bases, with 9 bases separating them. The CDR3 is 13 residues long. Germline CDR1 is MNHEY and CDR2 is SMNVEV (reference sequence). CDR3 sequence reads: CASRELSTDTQYF. For the CDR3, the DNA is TGTGCCAGCCGAGAGCTAAGCACAGATACGCAGTATTTT.

This clonotype came up many times. The V call is TRBV28, the J call TRBJ1-4; D is uncertain. This CDR3 has 15 residues. The germline CDR1 and CDR2 sequences are MDHEN and SYDVKM. Trimming left V 5 bases short and J 0 bases short, with 10 bases between. The CDR3 DNA reads TGTGCCAGCAGTCCTATTAGAGCAACTAATGAAAAACTGTTTTTT. Translating it yields CASSPIRATNEKLFF. Full variable domain (outside the CDR3, taken from reference TRBV28 and TRBJ1-4): DVKVTQSSRYLVKRTGEKVFLECVQDMDHENMFWYRQDPGLGLRLIYFSYDVKMKEKGDIPEGYSVSREKKERFSLILESASTNQTSMYLCASSPIRATNEKLFFGSGTQLSVL.

This chain links TRBV11-2 with TRBJ1-1, with a tentative D call TRBD1 (5 bases). Germline loops: CDR1 SGHAT, CDR2 FQNNGV. The CDR3 spans 13 residues. V lost 2 bases to trimming and J lost 6 bases, with 10 bases between them. CDR3 bases: TGTGCCAGCAGCTTACGACAGTTCGCTGAAGCTTTCTTT. It encodes CASSLRQFAEAFF.

In the case of this clonotype: A junction end diverges from the germline sequence, so it may reflect a read error. This chain connects TRBV6-5 to TRBJ2-3; no firm D call. This CDR3 has 14 amino acids. Germline values: CDR1 MNHEY, CDR2 SVGAGI. Written as DNA, the CDR3 is TGTGCCAGCAGTTACCGAGGTAGCAAAGATACGCAGTATTTT. Translating gives CASSYRGSKDTQYF.